The present T cell receptor (beta chain) was sequenced within a study of blood T cell repertoires in COVID-19. About the research overall: Donors in the United States, Italy and Spain gave samples during acute or convalescent COVID-19. Sources were T cells, B-cell-depleted T cells, or PBMCs; the material itself was cDNA or gDNA.

Enrollment of patients from Seattle took place during active infection, with longitudinal follow-up. In the original workflow: Amplification with reference gene primers provided the estimates of nucleated cell counts. Only in-frame clones appear in the TCRdb table, and some are missing; sequencing was by immunoSEQ multiplex PCR. V, J and clone size are taken as reported in that table, and D and trimming were inferred from the DNA itself. The table records some 180,000 clones, 65% to 85% of them present only once. The CDR3 runs 12 residues. Trimming cost V 0 bases and J 8 bases, with 8 bases left between them. Germline-derived CDR1 and CDR2 are SGHRS and YFSETQ.

This TCR derives from a woman between 40 and 55 years old with COVID-19, enrolled during active disease. Sequencing was carried out using peripheral blood. This chain joins TRBV5-1 and TRBJ1-2; D remains unclear. The CDR3 sequence is CASSLVGEGYTF. As DNA, the CDR3 is TGCGCCAGCAGCTTGGTCGGGGAAGGCTACACCTTC.